The 16 T cell receptor beta chains below were found in one sample sequenced in a study of response to subunit inactivated influenza vaccine. TCRdb re-analysed the RT-PCR reads in MiXCR, keeping a single row per CDR3 protein. The sample contains hundreds of thousands of distinct CDR3 sequences, approximately 24% of which appear only once. Sequences were derived from CD4+ T cells sorted from PBMCs, sampled less than 6 days after vaccination. Every receptor here comes from a man aged 50-60 years who received an inactivated influenza vaccine.

The gene calls are TRBV4-3 and TRBJ2-5; the D gene is possibly TRBD2 (5 bases). From germline, CDR1 is LGHNA and CDR2 YSLEER. Deletions cut 0 bases from V and 5 bases from J, with 13 bases between. The CDR3 has 15 amino acids. The CDR3 DNA reads TGCGCCAGCAGCCAAGATTCGATCCGAGGGGAGACCCAGTACTTC. It yields the protein CASSQDSIRGETQYF.

This chain connects TRBV24-1 to TRBJ2-4, with 8 bases lining up with TRBD1. The length of the CDR3 is 17 residues. The ends lost 4 bases at V and 9 bases at J; junction bases unmatched: 16. The V gene's germline CDR1 is KGHDR and CDR2 SFDVKD. The CDR3 coding sequence is TGTGCCACCAGTGACCGCCCCAGCCGGGACAGGAGTGGCATTCAGTACTTC. It codes for CATSDRPSRDRSGIQYF.

This sequence joins TRBV6-1 and TRBJ2-7, with D perhaps TRBD2 (5 bases). Looked up from germline, CDR1 is MNHNS and CDR2 is SASEGT. The CDR3 has 15 residues. V was shortened by 4 bases and J by 1 base, with 14 bases between the two germline ends. The CDR3 is CASSVRGPLSYEQYF. CDR3 nucleotide sequence: TGTGCCAGCAGTGTCCGAGGGCCGCTATCCTACGAGCAGTACTTC.

The chain recombines TRBV7-2 with TRBJ1-4; 10 bases align to TRBD1. Trimming took 5 bases from V and 7 from J; bases not matched to a gene: 4. Germline V CDR1 and CDR2: SGHTA, FQGNSA. The CDR3 loop spans 14 amino acids. CDR3 in amino acids: CASSRDRGPEKLFF. DNA of the CDR3: TGTGCCAGCAGCCGGGACAGGGGTCCTGAAAAACTGTTTTTT.

This chain links TRBV15 with TRBJ2-3, with 9 bases identical to TRBD1. The germline V gene encodes CDR1 LNHNV and CDR2 YYDKDF (reference sequence). CDR3 size: 16 residues. The trim removed 3 bases at V and 1 base at J, leaving 5 bases unmatched. CDR3 nucleotide sequence: TGTGCCACCAGCAGGGAGGACAGGGGAGGCACAGATACGCAGTATTTT. Translating it yields CATSREDRGGTDTQYF.

This clonotype was observed once. This chain connects TRBV15 to TRBJ2-5, with D perhaps matching TRBD2 (5 bases). The ends were cut back, 4 bases at V and 2 bases at J, with 14 bases in the middle. The CDR3 has 15 residues. Germline V CDR1 and CDR2: LNHNV, YYDKDF (reference sequence). The CDR3 loop is CATSKYYSAQETQYF. The CDR3 DNA reads as TGTGCCACCAGCAAATACTATAGCGCTCAAGAGACCCAGTACTTC. The variable domain in full, with the rest retrieved from reference TRBV15 and TRBJ2-5, is DAMVIQNPRYQVTQFGKPVTLSCSQTLNHNVMYWYQQKSSQAPKLLFHYYDKDFNNEADTPDNFQSRRPNTSFCFLDIRSPGLGDTAMYLCATSKYYSAQETQYFGPGTRLLVL.

The V gene is TRBV7-2, the J gene TRBJ2-1, with D uncertain. V was trimmed by 3 bases and J by 9 bases, leaving 9 bases between them. This CDR3 has 12 residues. Germline V gives CDR1 SGHTA, CDR2 FQGNSA. The DNA of the CDR3 is TGTGCCAGCAGCTTGGTCCTTGTTGAGCAGTTCTTC. It translates to CASSLVLVEQFF. The entire variable domain, with the rest obtained from reference TRBV7-2 and TRBJ2-1, is as follows: GAGVSQSPSNKVTEKGKDVELRCDPISGHTALYWYRQSLGQGLEFLIYFQGNSAPDKSGLPSDRFSAERTGGSVSTLTIQRTQQEDSAVYLCASSLVLVEQFFGPGTRLTVL.

This clonotype turned up a few times. This sequence joins TRBV12-3 or TRBV12-4 and TRBJ2-3; tentative D call: TRBD2 (5 bases). The CDR3 runs to 15 residues. The V end lost 2 bases, the J end lost 3 bases, and 12 bases lay between the germline ends. The CDR3 nucleotides are TGTGCCAGCAGTTTATCGGGAATGAAGACAGATACGCAGTATTTT. Its translation is CASSLSGMKTDTQYF.

This clonotype was seen only a few times. This chain joins TRBV5-1 and TRBJ2-4; no clear D gene. CDR1 and CDR2 (germline): SGHRS, YFSETQ. The V gene lost 0 bases and the J gene lost 0 bases, with 7 bases spanning the gap. The CDR3 runs to 15 residues. CDR3 in DNA: TGCGCCAGCAGCTTGGAATCGGGAGCCAAAAACATTCAGTACTTC. Translating it yields CASSLESGAKNIQYF.

This clonotype was counted a few times. V gene TRBV10-3 combines with J gene TRBJ1-1; D uncertain. Germline-derived CDR1 and CDR2 are ENHRY and SYGVKD. The CDR3 contains 12 residues. V shed 3 bases and J shed 7 bases, with 9 bases lying between them. CDR3 sequence reads: CAISEEGGEAFF. DNA for the CDR3: TGTGCCATCAGTGAAGAAGGCGGTGAAGCTTTCTTT.

This clonotype was seen a few times. The chain is built from TRBV6-5 and TRBJ2-1, with D maybe TRBD1 (5 bases). The V gene lost 4 bases and the J gene lost 7 bases, with 11 bases spanning the gap. The germline V gene encodes CDR1 MNHEY and CDR2 SVGAGI. The CDR3 is 13 amino acids. This chain's CDR3 is CASSWGRKNEQFF. CDR3 in DNA: TGTGCCAGCAGTTGGGGCAGAAAGAATGAGCAGTTCTTC.

A word on this clonotype: A much larger clone is a single base away; this may be a read error. The chain recombines TRBV30 with TRBJ2-5; 9 bases fit TRBD2. The CDR3 is 13 amino acids. CDR1 and CDR2 (germline): GTSNPN, SVGIG (reference sequence). Trimming took 6 bases from V and 2 from J; bases not matched to a gene: 4. The CDR3 loop reads CACRLAGQETQYF. In nucleotides, the CDR3 is TGTGCCTGCCGGCTAGCGGGGCAAGAGACCCAGTACTTC.

The rearrangement uses TRBV19 and TRBJ2-5; no definite D call. Germline V CDR1 and CDR2: LNHDA, SQIVND (reference sequence). The CDR3 sequence is 10 residues long. Trimming stripped 8 bases from V and 5 bases from J, with 6 bases between. The CDR3 here is CASGWETQYF. CDR3 coding DNA: TGTGCCAGTGGCTGGGAGACCCAGTACTTC.

V is TRBV6-1 and J is TRBJ2-3, with TRBD2 identical over 12 bases. The germline CDR1 and CDR2 sequences are MNHNS and SASEGT. J gave up 4 bases and V 8 bases, and 4 bases lay outside the gene matches. The CDR3 spans 14 residues. The CDR3 coding sequence is TGTGCCAGCGAACGACTAGCGGGGGCAGATACGCAGTATTTT. It yields the protein CASERLAGADTQYF.

This clonotype has a handful of counts. The V and J genes are TRBV15 and TRBJ2-2; unclear D gene. The CDR3 is made up of 13 amino acids. Germline V CDR1 and CDR2: LNHNV, YYDKDF (reference sequence). The ends were cut back, 0 bases at V and 5 bases at J, with 4 bases in the middle. This CDR3 reads CATSRDHTGELFF. The DNA for the CDR3 is TGTGCCACCAGCAGAGATCATACCGGGGAGCTGTTTTTT. The whole variable domain, remainder taken from reference TRBV15 and TRBJ2-2, is DAMVIQNPRYQVTQFGKPVTLSCSQTLNHNVMYWYQQKSSQAPKLLFHYYDKDFNNEADTPDNFQSRRPNTSFCFLDIRSPGLGDTAMYLCATSRDHTGELFFGEGSRLTVL.

The CDR3 here is CASSLGGTSEAFF. CDR3 DNA: TGTGCCAGCAGCTTAGGAGGGACGTCTGAAGCTTTCTTT. The V gene is TRBV7-9, the J gene TRBJ1-1; TRBD1 is a possible D gene (5 bases). Germline CDR1 SEHNR, CDR2 FQNEAQ (reference sequence). V was shortened by 1 base and J by 6 bases, with 9 bases between the two germline ends. This CDR3 comprises 13 residues.